Below, 18 T cell receptor beta chains from the same sample are listed, as sequenced in a study of PD-1 blockade in classical Hodgkin lymphoma. Time point here: cycle 4 day 1 (C4D1), after 6 weeks of nivolumab. After autologous stem cell transplantation all patients relapsed, and prior brentuximab vedotin exposure differed between cohorts. TCRdb's table, derived via immunoSEQ multiplex PCR, lists solely in-frame clones and lacks some. This sample has about 47,000 clones, with 80% found just once. The starting material was peripheral blood mononuclear cells (PBMCs), obtained before the fourth cycle of nivolumab. These receptors all stem from a human donor with classical Hodgkin lymphoma.

The J gene is TRBJ2-3, the V gene TRBV10-3; weak D call: TRBD2 (6 bases). CDR1 and CDR2 from the germline V gene are ENHRY and SYGVKD. Deletions cut 6 bases from V and 2 bases from J, with 21 bases between. The CDR3 loop spans 17 amino acids. CDR3 DNA sequence: TGTGCCATCAGCCCGACAGTGACTAGACGGAACACAGATACGCAGTATTTT. Its translation is CAISPTVTRRNTDTQYF.

V and J are TRBV10-3 and TRBJ1-6, with 8 bases matching TRBD1. The germline V gene has CDR1 ENHRY and CDR2 SYGVKD. This CDR3 contains 16 residues. J was trimmed by 6 bases and V by 3 bases; bases with no gene match: 7. As DNA, the CDR3 is TGTGCCATCAGTGAAACCTTACAGGGGGGTAATTCACCCCTCCACTTT. It codes for CAISETLQGGNSPLHF.

This chain connects TRBV18 to TRBJ1-1; the D is unclear. Trimming took 3 bases from V and 0 from J, leaving 11 bases between them. The CDR3 sequence is 15 residues long. Germline V CDR1 and CDR2: KGHSH, LQKENI. The CDR3 nucleotides are TGTGCCAGCTCACCGCTAGGCAGGCTGAACACTGAAGCTTTCTTT. It codes for CASSPLGRLNTEAFF.

The CDR3 nucleotides are TGTGCCAGCAGCCTTGACGGGGATCCAACCTACGAGCAGTACTTC. As protein: CASSLDGDPTYEQYF. V is TRBV9 and J is TRBJ2-7; perhaps TRBD2 as D (5 bases). The CDR3 is 15 residues long. Germline CDR1 and CDR2: SGDLS and YYNGEE. V was shortened by 4 bases and J by 2 bases, with 16 bases between the two germline ends.

This chain joins TRBV5-6 and TRBJ2-7; TRBD2 matches at 10 bases. Germline V gives CDR1 SGHDT, CDR2 YYEEEE. With V trimmed by 4 bases and J by 3 bases, 7 bases remained unmatched. The CDR3 runs to 15 residues. CDR3 loop: CASSPPLAGVYEQYF. The CDR3, as DNA: TGTGCCAGCAGCCCCCCCCTAGCGGGAGTCTACGAGCAGTACTTC. The full variable domain, rest sourced from reference TRBV5-6 and TRBJ2-7, is DAGVTQSPTHLIKTRGQQVTLRCSPKSGHDTVSWYQQALGQGPQFIFQYYEEEERQRGNFPDRFSGHQFPNYSSELNVNALLLGDSALYLCASSPPLAGVYEQYFGPGTRLTVT.

This clone was picked up a small number of times. The chain has TRBV4-1 and TRBJ1-2, with a tentative D call TRBD1 (5 bases). Germline V CDR1 and CDR2: MGHRA, YSYEKL. The germline V and J ends were trimmed by 1 base and 7 bases, with 10 bases remaining between them. This CDR3 contains 13 residues. The CDR3 sequence: CASSQVFGGGYTF. Written as DNA, the CDR3 is TGCGCCAGCAGCCAAGTCTTCGGGGGTGGCTACACCTTC.

The chain links TRBV13 to TRBJ2-3; TRBD2 aligns across 7 bases. This CDR3 region has 17 residues. The V gene end was trimmed by 3 bases and the J gene end by 5 bases; junction bases not matched to a gene: 14. Germline CDR1 and CDR2: PRHDT and FYEKMQ (reference sequence). The CDR3 sequence is CASSFSVGEGLVDTQYF. In DNA form, the CDR3 reads TGTGCCAGCAGCTTCTCTGTGGGGGAGGGCCTGGTAGATACGCAGTATTTT.

This clone showed up just a few times. The V call is TRBV19, the J call TRBJ1-6; D is uncertain. This CDR3 comprises 15 residues. Trimming stripped 8 bases from V and 0 bases from J, with 11 bases between. The germline V gene has CDR1 LNHDA and CDR2 SQIVND (reference sequence). The CDR3 DNA follows: TGTGCCAGTGTCGGCGGCTTCTCCTATAATTCACCCCTCCACTTT. Translating gives CASVGGFSYNSPLHF.

The chain combines TRBV14 with TRBJ1-1; D is perhaps TRBD1 (5 bases). V was clipped by 5 bases and J by 0 bases, with 7 bases between them. Germline CDR1 reads SGHDN; CDR2 reads FVKESK. The CDR3 spans 13 residues. DNA for the CDR3: TGTGCCAGCAGCAGGGACCTGAACACTGAAGCTTTCTTT. It encodes CASSRDLNTEAFF.

The chain combines TRBV4-2 with TRBJ1-2, with a tentative D call TRBD1 (5 bases). The V and J ends lost 1 base and 8 bases respectively, with 20 bases between them. The CDR3 length is 16 residues. Germline V gene lookup returns CDR1 LGHNA and CDR2 YNFKEQ. The CDR3 DNA reads TGTGCCAGCAGCCAAGGAGGGGCTGGGGCCATGAGAGGCTACACCTTC. This gives the protein CASSQGGAGAMRGYTF.

In this sample, this clone turned up once. The chain recombines TRBV5-6 with TRBJ2-7; TRBD1 or TRBD2 may be the D gene (5 bases each). V lost 2 bases, J lost 0 bases, and 9 bases lay in between. CDR1 and CDR2 (germline): SGHDT, YYEEEE. The CDR3 sequence is 14 residues long. The chain's CDR3 is CASSLVGTSYEQYF. Written as DNA, the CDR3 is TGTGCCAGCAGCTTAGTGGGGACCTCCTACGAGCAGTACTTC. Based on the CDR3 plus reference TRBV5-6 and TRBJ2-7, the full variable domain is DAGVTQSPTHLIKTRGQQVTLRCSPKSGHDTVSWYQQALGQGPQFIFQYYEEEERQRGNFPDRFSGHQFPNYSSELNVNALLLGDSALYLCASSLVGTSYEQYFGPGTRLTVT.

The V gene is TRBV29-1, the J gene TRBJ1-2, with 8 bases that match TRBD1. In germline, CDR1 is SQVTM, CDR2 ANQGSEA. The ends lost 6 bases at V and 4 bases at J; junction bases unmatched: 4. The length of the CDR3 is 12 residues. This chain's CDR3 is CSVGQGAYGYTF. CDR3 nucleotide sequence: TGCAGCGTCGGACAGGGCGCCTATGGCTACACCTTC.

This chain joins TRBV5-1 and TRBJ1-4, with 7 bases identical to TRBD1. The J segment lost 5 bases and the V segment lost 4 bases, leaving 5 bases of the junction unmatched. From germline, CDR1 is SGHRS and CDR2 YFSETQ. The CDR3 runs 14 residues. The CDR3: CASSQGDSNEKLFF. The CDR3 region has the DNA TGCGCCAGCAGCCAGGGGGACAGCAATGAAAAACTGTTTTTT.

Concerning this clone itself: The same CDR3 is also encoded by other DNA sequences in this sample. The chain employs TRBV7-2 and TRBJ2-3; 15 nucleotides match TRBD2. V gave up 4 bases and J gave up 1 base; unmatched junction bases: 6. This CDR3 contains 18 residues. CDR1 is SGHTA, CDR2 FQGNSA, per germline. The CDR3 protein is CASSSGLAGGPGTDTQYF. The CDR3 DNA reads as TGTGCCAGCAGCTCCGGACTAGCGGGGGGGCCGGGCACAGATACGCAGTATTTT.

The chain has TRBV19 and TRBJ1-2; D remains ambiguous. The CDR3 is 13 residues long. The germline V and J ends were trimmed by 3 bases and 5 bases, with 10 bases remaining between them. Germline V CDR1 and CDR2: LNHDA, SQIVND (reference sequence). CDR3 amino acids: CASSITRLYGYTF. The CDR3 DNA reads TGTGCCAGTAGTATTACACGGCTTTATGGCTACACCTTC.

This clone was found once. The rearrangement joins TRBV9 to TRBJ2-3; TRBD1 aligns across 9 bases. Germline V gene data show CDR1 as SGDLS and CDR2 as YYNGEE. CDR3 size: 16 residues. Trimming at V came to 5 bases and at J to 5 bases, leaving 12 bases not matched to a gene. The DNA for the CDR3 is TGTGCCAGCAGTCTACAGGGGGCACAGCGTGGAGATACGCAGTATTTT. It is translated as CASSLQGAQRGDTQYF.

The chain carries TRBV1 and TRBJ2-7; the table's D call TRBD2 went unverified against the DNA. TRBV1 is flagged as a pseudogene. This CDR3 contains 12 residues. The CDR3 reads CTSSQDTDEQYF. CDR3 DNA: TGCACCAGCAGCCAAGATACGGACGAGCAGTACTTC.

The V and J genes are TRBV27 and TRBJ1-2; no clear D gene. Germline CDR1 is MNHEY and CDR2 is SMNVEV (reference sequence). V was trimmed by 0 bases and J by 4 bases, leaving 9 bases between them. This CDR3 is 14 amino acids long. CDR3 sequence reads: CASSLSGTSYGYTF. The DNA of the CDR3 is TGTGCCAGCAGTTTATCGGGCACCAGCTATGGCTACACCTTC.